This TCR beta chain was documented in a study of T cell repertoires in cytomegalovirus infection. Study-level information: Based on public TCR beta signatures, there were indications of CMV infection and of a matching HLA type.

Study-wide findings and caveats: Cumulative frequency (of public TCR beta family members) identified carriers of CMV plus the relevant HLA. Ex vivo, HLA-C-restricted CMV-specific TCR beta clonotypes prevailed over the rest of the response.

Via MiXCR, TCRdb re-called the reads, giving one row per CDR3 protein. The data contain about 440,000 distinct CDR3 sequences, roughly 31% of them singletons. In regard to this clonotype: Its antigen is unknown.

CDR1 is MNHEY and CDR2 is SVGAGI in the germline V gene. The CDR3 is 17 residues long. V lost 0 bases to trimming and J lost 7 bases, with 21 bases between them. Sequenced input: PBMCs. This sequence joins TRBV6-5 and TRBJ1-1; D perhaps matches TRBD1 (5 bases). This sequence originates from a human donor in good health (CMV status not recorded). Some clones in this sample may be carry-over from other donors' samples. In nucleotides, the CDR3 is TGTGCCAGCAGTTACTCGATGCGCAGGGTCGCGGTCTATGAAGCTTTCTTT. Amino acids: CASSYSMRRVAVYEAFF.